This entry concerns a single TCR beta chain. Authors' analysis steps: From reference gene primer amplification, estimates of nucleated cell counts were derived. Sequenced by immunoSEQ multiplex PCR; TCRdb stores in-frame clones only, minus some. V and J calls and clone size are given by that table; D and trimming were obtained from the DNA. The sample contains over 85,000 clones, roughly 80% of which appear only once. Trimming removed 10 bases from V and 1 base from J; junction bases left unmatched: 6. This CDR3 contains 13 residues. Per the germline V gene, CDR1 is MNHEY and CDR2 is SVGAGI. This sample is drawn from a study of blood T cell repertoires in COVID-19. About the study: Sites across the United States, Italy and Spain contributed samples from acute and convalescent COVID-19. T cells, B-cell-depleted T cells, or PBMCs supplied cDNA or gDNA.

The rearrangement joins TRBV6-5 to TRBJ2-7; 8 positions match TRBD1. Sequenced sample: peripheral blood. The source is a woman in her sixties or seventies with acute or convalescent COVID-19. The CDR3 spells CATANRGSYEQYF. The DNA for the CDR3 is TGTGCCACGGCGAACAGGGGGTCCTACGAGCAGTACTTC.